Presented here are 27 T cell receptor beta chains from one specimen sequenced in a study of CD8+CD57+ T cells in acquired aplastic anemia. CDR3 and TCR beta VDJ profiling relied on a genomic DNA template. TCRdb called the reads again in MiXCR, with one record for every CDR3 protein. The sample includes 260,000 or so distinct CDR3 sequences, about 44% of them seen just once. In patients chosen for sequencing, flow cytometry had shown CD8+CD57+ cell expansion. Specimen: sorted CD4+, CD8+, or CD8+CD57+ T cells (not recorded which) from PBMCs. Every receptor here comes from a human donor with aplastic anemia.

In regard to this clonotype: Since a much larger clone is just one base distant, this may be a read error. The CDR3 carries no conserved terminal phenylalanine or tryptophan, so it likely arises from a read error. This rearrangement joins TRBV7-9 to TRBJ1-4; TRBD1 matches at 11 bases. Germline V CDR1 and CDR2: SEHNR, FQNEAQ (reference sequence). Trimming took 5 bases from V and 8 from J; bases not matched to a gene: 7. The CDR3 loop spans 15 amino acids. The CDR3 is CASSNKDRGLEKLFS. The DNA for the CDR3 is TGTGCCAGCAGCAATAAGGACAGGGGGCTAGAAAAACTGTTTTCT.

V and J are TRBV5-1 and TRBJ2-7; 10 bases align to TRBD1. J was trimmed by 5 bases and V by 3 bases; bases with no gene match: 8. The CDR3 runs to 15 residues. The germline V gene encodes CDR1 SGHRS and CDR2 YFSETQ. CDR3 in amino acids: CASSSSGQGFDEQYF. In DNA, the CDR3 is TGCGCCAGCAGCTCTTCGGGACAGGGGTTCGACGAGCAGTACTTC.

In its sample, this clonotype was seen a few times. This chain connects TRBV9 to TRBJ1-1, with a weak D call TRBD1 (5 bases). Deletions cut 2 bases from V and 4 bases from J, with 9 bases between. The CDR3 runs to 13 residues. The V gene's germline CDR1 is SGDLS and CDR2 YYNGEE. DNA of the CDR3: TGTGCCAGCAGCGTGGATGGGGCCACTGAAGCTTTCTTT. Its protein product is CASSVDGATEAFF.

This sequence joins TRBV6-4 and TRBJ2-6; 7 positions agree with TRBD2. The germline CDR1 and CDR2 sequences are MRHNA and SNTAGT. V shed 0 bases, J shed 4 bases, and the junction held 0 bases outside the gene matches. This CDR3 is 15 amino acids long. CDR3 region: CASSDSSGGANVLTF. The CDR3 DNA follows: TGTGCCAGCAGTGACTCTAGCGGGGGGGCCAACGTCCTGACTTTC.

At least ten counts were recorded for this clonotype. The chain carries TRBV9 and TRBJ1-1; D is possibly TRBD1 (5 bases). V lost 0 bases, J lost 2 bases, and 11 bases lay in between. This CDR3 is 15 amino acids long. From germline, CDR1 is SGDLS and CDR2 YYNGEE. DNA of the CDR3: TGTGCCAGCAGCGTAGCGGGGGGAATAAACACTGAAGCTTTCTTT. It is translated as CASSVAGGINTEAFF. Variable domain in full (rest from reference TRBV9 and TRBJ1-1): DSGVTQTPKHLITATGQRVTLRCSPRSGDLSVYWYQQSLDQGLQFLIQYYNGEERAKGNILERFSAQQFPDLHSELNLSSLELGDSALYFCASSVAGGINTEAFFGQGTRLTVV.

A remark on this clonotype: A much more abundant neighbour one base away suggests this may be a read error. The V gene is TRBV11-2, the J gene TRBJ1-2; the D gene is possibly TRBD1 (5 bases). CDR3 size: 17 residues. Germline V gene lookup returns CDR1 SGHAT and CDR2 FQNNGV. The CDR3, as DNA: TGTGCCAGCAGCTTAAGTTCGGGCGCGGCAGGGAGATGGGGCTGCACCTTC. This gives the protein CASSLSSGAAGRWGCTF.

This clonotype appeared a single time. Its ends do not fully match the called genes, so a read error is possible. The chain is built from TRBV15 and TRBJ2-3, with 9 bases identical to TRBD2. Germline V gene lookup returns CDR1 LNHNV and CDR2 YYDKDF (reference sequence). The CDR3 consists of 14 residues. The CDR3 DNA is TGTGCCACCAGCAGTAGCGGGGGAACAGATACGCAGTGTTTT. It translates to CATSSSGGTDTQCF.

The count of this clonotype is one. The rearrangement links TRBV6-1 to TRBJ2-3; 10 nucleotides align to TRBD2. Unmatched junction bases numbered 4, after V lost 6 bases and J lost 1 base. Germline V gene data show CDR1 as MNHNS and CDR2 as SASEGT. The CDR3 runs to 15 residues. The CDR3 bases are TGTGCCAGCAGCCCAACTAGCGGGGGCACAGATACGCAGTATTTT. Amino acid sequence: CASSPTSGGTDTQYF.

V is TRBV30 and J is TRBJ1-1; D not resolved. The CDR3 has 12 amino acids. Trimming pared 5 bases from V and 1 base from J, leaving 8 bases between. Germline assignment: CDR1 GTSNPN and CDR2 SVGIG (reference sequence). In DNA form, the CDR3 reads TGTGCCTGGCGGGCCACGAACACTGAAGCTTTCTTT. This codes for CAWRATNTEAFF.

This clonotype was counted ten times or more. J is TRBJ2-1 and V is TRBV6-4; D tentatively fits TRBD1 or TRBD2 (6 bases each). CDR1 MRHNA and CDR2 SNTAGT come from the germline V gene. V was cut by 0 bases and J by 6 bases, with 15 bases left in between. The length of the CDR3 is 16 residues. CDR3 sequence: CASSDSVGGGPNEQFF. CDR3 bases: TGTGCCAGCAGTGACTCTGTGGGTGGGGGGCCCAATGAGCAGTTCTTC.

Regarding this clonotype: A read error is likely, as this CDR3 ends without the conserved phenylalanine or tryptophan. The chain carries TRBV15 and TRBJ2-7, with 9 positions matching TRBD1. The V gene's germline CDR1 is LNHNV and CDR2 YYDKDF (reference sequence). CDR3 length: 14 residues. The CDR3 here is CATSREDRGNEQYL. CDR3 nucleotides: TGCGCCACCAGCAGAGAGGACAGGGGAAACGAGCAGTACCTC.

About this clonotype itself: One base away lies a much larger clone, so this may be a sequencing read error. This chain uses TRBV20-1 with TRBJ2-7; D could derive from TRBD1 or TRBD2 (5 bases each). The CDR3 is 16 amino acids. V shed 0 bases and J shed 1 base, with 16 bases lying between them. Germline lookup yields CDR1 DFQATT and CDR2 SNEGSKA (reference sequence). CDR3 sequence (DNA): TGCAGTGCTAGAGATCTTAGGGGACGCACTTCCTACGAGCAGTACTTC. This encodes CSARDLRGRTSYEQYF.

The chain recombines TRBV11-3 with TRBJ2-2, with 10 nucleotides matching TRBD2. Trimming took 6 bases from V and 2 from J; bases not matched to a gene: 6. CDR1 and CDR2 from the germline V gene are SGHNT and YENEEA. This CDR3 has 16 residues. The DNA for the CDR3 is TGTGCCAGCAGTCTACCTAGCGGGGGAAACACCGGGGAGCTGTTTTTT. It specifies CASSLPSGGNTGELFF.

As concerns this clonotype: Being one base from a much bigger clone, this may be a read error. J is TRBJ1-4 and V is TRBV7-9; perhaps TRBD1 as D (6 bases). The CDR3 loop spans 17 amino acids. Germline CDR1 and CDR2: SEHNR and FQNEAQ (reference sequence). CDR3 in amino acids: CASSLVEEDSSVERLFF. The CDR3 DNA is TGTGCCAGCAGCTTGGTAGAGGAGGACAGTAGCGTTGAAAGACTGTTTTTT.

V usage is TRBV9 and J usage is TRBJ1-3; no reliable D call. In germline, CDR1 is SGDLS, CDR2 YYNGEE. This CDR3 is 13 amino acids long. V lost 3 bases and J lost 4, with 8 bases in between. DNA of the CDR3: TGTGCCAGCAGCGAGAATACAGGAAACACCATATATTTT. Amino acid sequence: CASSENTGNTIYF.

With respect to this clonotype: At one of its ends the junction is not consistent with the germline gene, which may arise from a read error. This sequence joins TRBV9 and TRBJ2-7; perhaps TRBD1 as D (5 bases). Germline lookup yields CDR1 SGDLS and CDR2 YYNGEE. The CDR3 runs 15 residues. The chain's CDR3 is CASSPRQTPSYERYF. The CDR3 DNA follows: TGTGCCAGCAGCCCCAGACAGACCCCATCCTACGAGCGGTACTTC.

The table lists this clonotype with many counts. The V call is TRBV7-9, the J call TRBJ1-1; no definite D call. The CDR3 runs to 14 residues. The V gene's germline CDR1 is SEHNR and CDR2 FQNEAQ (reference sequence). Trimming took off 4 bases at V and 1 base at J, with 10 bases between the two ends. CDR3 protein: CASSSWTRNTEAFF. The CDR3 nucleotides read TGTGCCAGCAGCTCATGGACTAGGAACACTGAAGCTTTCTTT.

In this sample, this clonotype turned up a few times. This sequence joins TRBV24-1 and TRBJ1-2; no definite D call. In germline, CDR1 is KGHDR, CDR2 SFDVKD. This CDR3 contains 14 residues. Trimming cost V 3 bases and J 8 bases, with 15 bases left between them. The DNA for the CDR3 is TGTGCCACCAGTGATACGGGCGGGCAACGAGGCTACACCTTC. Its translation is CATSDTGGQRGYTF.

This clonotype was detected many times. One junction end disagrees with the germline gene, perhaps due to a read error. The chain combines TRBV7-7 with TRBJ2-3; a possible D gene is TRBD2 (5 bases). The CDR3 has 14 amino acids. CDR1 SSHAT and CDR2 FNYEAQ come from the germline V gene (reference sequence). The CDR3 region is CASSLSGGTDTQYF. CDR3 bases: TGTGCTAGCAGCTTGAGCGGTGGCACAGATACGCAGTATTTT.

This clonotype was seen repeatedly, ten times or more. CDR3: CASSEFRGGDTQYF. In DNA, the CDR3 is TGTGCCAGCAGTGAATTCCGGGGAGGAGATACGCAGTATTTT. The rearrangement joins TRBV6-1 to TRBJ2-3; the D gene is possibly TRBD2 (6 bases). CDR1 and CDR2 from the germline V gene are MNHNS and SASEGT. The CDR3 loop spans 14 amino acids. The ends were cut back, 2 bases at V and 5 bases at J, with 11 bases in the middle.

At least ten counts were recorded for this clonotype. The chain joins TRBV4-1 to TRBJ1-5, with a tentative D call TRBD1 (5 bases). This CDR3 has 15 amino acids. V was clipped by 0 bases and J by 7 bases, with 13 bases between them. CDR1 is MGHRA and CDR2 is YSYEKL in the germline V gene. In DNA, the CDR3 is TGCGCCAGCAGCCAAGATCACGGCAGGGACCAGCCCCAGCATTTT. This sequence encodes CASSQDHGRDQPQHF.

V is TRBV19 and J is TRBJ2-1, with D uncertain. The CDR3 extends over 14 amino acids. Looked up from germline, CDR1 is LNHDA and CDR2 is SQIVND (reference sequence). V lost 3 bases to trimming and J lost 6 bases, with 12 bases between them. This CDR3 is CASSMNSRANEQFF. CDR3 sequence (DNA): TGTGCCAGTAGTATGAACTCTAGGGCCAATGAGCAGTTCTTC. Complete variable domain (other parts from reference TRBV19 and TRBJ2-1): DGGITQSPKYLFRKEGQNVTLSCEQNLNHDAMYWYRQDPGQGLRLIYYSQIVNDFQKGDIAEGYSVSREKKESFPLTVTSAQKNPTAFYLCASSMNSRANEQFFGPGTRLTVL.

This clonotype was seen more than once but under ten times. The V gene is TRBV19, the J gene TRBJ1-2, with D possibly matching TRBD1 (5 bases). V gave up 5 bases and J gave up 5 bases, with 12 bases separating them. The CDR3 has 13 residues. Germline values: CDR1 LNHDA, CDR2 SQIVND (reference sequence). Written as DNA, the CDR3 is TGTGCCAGTAGTGCCGGGACGGGTTATGGCTACACCTTC. It is translated as CASSAGTGYGYTF.

This clonotype showed up many times. The rearrangement uses TRBV20-1 and TRBJ2-1; a weak D match, TRBD2 (5 bases). Germline V gives CDR1 DFQATT, CDR2 SNEGSKA (reference sequence). The CDR3 contains 11 residues. Trimming pared 0 bases from V and 8 bases from J, leaving 5 bases between. The CDR3 loop is CSAREEDEQFF. Written as DNA, the CDR3 is TGCAGTGCTAGAGAGGAGGATGAGCAGTTCTTC.

V is TRBV6-1 and J is TRBJ2-7; D remains unclear. This CDR3 has 14 amino acids. Looked up from germline, CDR1 is MNHNS and CDR2 is SASEGT. Trimming took 0 bases from V and 0 from J, leaving 6 bases between them. The CDR3 here is CASSEAMGSYEQYV. CDR3 sequence (DNA): TGTGCCAGCAGTGAAGCAATGGGCTCCTACGAGCAGTACGTC.

In the case of this clonotype: At one end the junction does not follow the germline gene, possibly because of a read error. The genes are TRBV7-9 and TRBJ2-7; 7 nucleotides match TRBD2. CDR3 size: 17 residues. Germline CDR1 and CDR2: SEHNR and FQNEAQ (reference sequence). Here the CDR3 reads CASSLLGEGTKAYEQCF. The CDR3 DNA reads TGTGCCAGCAGCTTACTCGGGGAGGGAACAAAGGCATACGAGCAGTGCTTC.

The CDR3 region is CATRGPGGFGELFF. The CDR3 region has the DNA TGTGCCACCAGGGGTCCAGGGGGCTTCGGGGAGCTGTTTTTT. The chain links TRBV24-1 to TRBJ2-2, with 8 bases that match TRBD1. After removal of 7 bases from V and 7 bases from J, the junction contained 7 bases not matched to a gene. Germline V lookup: CDR1 KGHDR, CDR2 SFDVKD. The CDR3 covers 14 residues.